Shown below are 3 T cell receptor beta chains from a single sample sequenced in a study of breast tumors, draining lymph nodes, adjacent tissues. The lymph nodes were axillary draining lymph nodes from breast cancer patients. TCRdb reanalysed the multiplex PCR reads using MiXCR and keeps one entry per CDR3 protein. The sample has under 300,000 distinct CDR3 sequences; 30% to 35% are singletons. Sequencing used axillary lymph node tissue. The receptors shown here come from a female donor with breast cancer. Some clones in this sample may be carry-over from other donors' samples.

In its sample, this clonotype was seen many times. The rearrangement uses TRBV9 and TRBJ2-5, with 10 bases lining up with TRBD2. There are 14 residues in the CDR3. J lost 4 bases, V lost 0 bases, and 0 bases had no gene match. The germline V gene encodes CDR1 SGDLS and CDR2 YYNGEE. The CDR3 bases are TGTGCCAGCAGCGTAGGACTAGCGGGAGAGACCCAGTACTTC. Translating it yields CASSVGLAGETQYF. Full variable domain (rest looked up from reference TRBV9 and TRBJ2-5): DSGVTQTPKHLITATGQRVTLRCSPRSGDLSVYWYQQSLDQGLQFLIQYYNGEERAKGNILERFSAQQFPDLHSELNLSSLELGDSALYFCASSVGLAGETQYFGPGTRLLVL.

This clonotype was seen only a few times. The chain has TRBV2 and TRBJ1-4, with 7 bases matching TRBD1. This CDR3 is 16 amino acids long. Germline V gives CDR1 SNHLY, CDR2 FYNNEI. The ends lost 6 bases at V and 5 bases at J; junction bases unmatched: 12. CDR3 protein: CASRLPGQYYNEKLFF. CDR3 DNA: TGTGCCAGCAGACTCCCGGGACAGTATTACAATGAAAAACTGTTTTTT.

The chain links TRBV7-3 to TRBJ2-1; D may match TRBD1 or TRBD2 (5 bases each). The CDR3 length is 16 residues. V was pared by 5 bases and J by 2 bases, with 16 bases between. Germline V gives CDR1 SGHTA, CDR2 FQGTGA. The CDR3 loop reads CASSPPGTLTYNEQFF. The CDR3 bases are TGTGCCAGCAGCCCCCCCGGGACCCTCACCTACAATGAGCAGTTCTTC.